This T cell receptor (beta chain) was found in a study of blood T cell repertoires in COVID-19. Overall study context: Both acute and convalescent COVID-19 samples were obtained from the United States, Italy and Spain. T cells, B-cell-depleted T cells, or PBMCs supplied cDNA or gDNA.

V lost 4 bases and J lost 4, with 12 bases in between. This CDR3 region has 14 residues. Per the germline V gene, CDR1 is SGHRS and CDR2 is YFSETQ. In the source study's methods: Estimation of nucleated cell counts relied on the amplification of reference gene primers. Profiling relied on immunoSEQ multiplex PCR, and the TCRdb table lists in-frame clones only, not all of them. V, J and clone size reflect that table, while D and trimming were determined from the DNA. The sample gives around 95,000 clones, around four fifths of which show up once; around 10% is in the top ten. The V call is TRBV5-1, the J call TRBJ2-1, with D maybe TRBD2 (6 bases). Specimen: peripheral blood. The TCR originated in a woman in her 70s with acute or convalescent COVID-19. CDR3 nucleotides: TGCGCCAGCAGCACTGGGGGGAGTTACAATGAGCAGTTCTTC. Its protein product is CASSTGGSYNEQFF.